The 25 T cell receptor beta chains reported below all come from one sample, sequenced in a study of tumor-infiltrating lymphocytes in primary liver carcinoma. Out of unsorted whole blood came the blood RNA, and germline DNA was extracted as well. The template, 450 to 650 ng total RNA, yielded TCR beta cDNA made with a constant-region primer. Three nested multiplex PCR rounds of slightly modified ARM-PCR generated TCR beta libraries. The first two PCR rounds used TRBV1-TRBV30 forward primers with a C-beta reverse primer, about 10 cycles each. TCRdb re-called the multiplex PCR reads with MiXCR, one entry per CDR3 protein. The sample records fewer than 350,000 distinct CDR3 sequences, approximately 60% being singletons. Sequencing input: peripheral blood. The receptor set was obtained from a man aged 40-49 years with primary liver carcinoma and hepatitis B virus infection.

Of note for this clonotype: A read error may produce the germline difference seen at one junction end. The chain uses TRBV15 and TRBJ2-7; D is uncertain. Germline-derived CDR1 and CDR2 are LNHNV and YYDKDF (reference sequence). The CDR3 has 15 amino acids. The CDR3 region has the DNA TGTGCTACCAGCAGAGAGAGTACCGGGTCCTACGAGCAGTACTTC. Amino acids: CATSRESTGSYEQYF.

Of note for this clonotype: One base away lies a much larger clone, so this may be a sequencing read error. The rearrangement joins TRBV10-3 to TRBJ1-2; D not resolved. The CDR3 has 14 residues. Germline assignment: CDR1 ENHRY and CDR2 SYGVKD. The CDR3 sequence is CAISESSEVYDYTF. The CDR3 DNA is TGTGCCATCAGTGAGTCGAGCGAGGTCTATGACTACACCTTC.

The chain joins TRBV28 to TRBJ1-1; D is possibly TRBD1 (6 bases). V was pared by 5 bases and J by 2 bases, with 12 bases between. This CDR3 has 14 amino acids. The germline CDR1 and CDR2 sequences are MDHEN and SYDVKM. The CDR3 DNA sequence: TGTGCCAGCAGTACTCCCGGGGGCAACACTGAAGCTTTCTTT. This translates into CASSTPGGNTEAFF.

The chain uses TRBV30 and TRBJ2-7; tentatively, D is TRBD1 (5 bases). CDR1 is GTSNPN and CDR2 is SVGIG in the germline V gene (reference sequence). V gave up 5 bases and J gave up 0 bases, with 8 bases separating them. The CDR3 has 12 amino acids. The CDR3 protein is CAWEQGSYEQYF. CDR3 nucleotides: TGTGCCTGGGAGCAGGGCTCCTACGAGCAGTACTTC. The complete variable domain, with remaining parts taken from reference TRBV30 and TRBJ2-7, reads SQTIHQWPATLVQPVGSPLSLECTVEGTSNPNLYWYRQAAGRGLQLLFYSVGIGQISSEVPQNLSASRPQDRQFILSSKKLLLSDSGFYLCAWEQGSYEQYFGPGTRLTVT.

The CDR3 is CASSLTSLEQYF. CDR3 nucleotides: TGTGCCAGCAGCTTGACTAGCCTTGAGCAGTACTTC. V is TRBV5-6 and J is TRBJ2-7; D is possibly TRBD2 (6 bases). CDR3 length: 12 residues. Trimming pared 1 base from V and 7 bases from J, leaving 9 bases between. CDR1 is SGHDT and CDR2 is YYEEEE in the germline V gene.

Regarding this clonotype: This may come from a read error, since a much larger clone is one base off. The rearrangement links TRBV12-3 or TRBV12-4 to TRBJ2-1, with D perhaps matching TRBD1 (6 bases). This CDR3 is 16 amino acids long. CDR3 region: CAGSAPGQMPGNEQFF. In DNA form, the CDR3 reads TGTGCCGGCAGTGCCCCGGGACAAATGCCGGGGAATGAGCAGTTCTTC.

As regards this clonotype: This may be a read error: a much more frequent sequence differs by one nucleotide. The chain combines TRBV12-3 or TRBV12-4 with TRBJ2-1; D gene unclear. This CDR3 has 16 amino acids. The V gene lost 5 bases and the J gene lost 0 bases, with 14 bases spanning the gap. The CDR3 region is CASSLLRTSSYNEQFF. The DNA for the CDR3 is TGTGCCAGCAGTCTCCTCCGTACGAGCTCCTACAATGAGCAGTTCTTC.

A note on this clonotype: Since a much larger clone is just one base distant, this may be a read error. The CDR3 sequence: CASSVLGSYGYTF. In DNA, the CDR3 is TGTGCCAGCAGTGTACTGGGTTCCTATGGCTACACCTTC. The chain joins TRBV12-3 or TRBV12-4 to TRBJ1-2, with D unresolved. The CDR3 runs 13 residues. With 5 bases removed from V and 4 bases from J, the gap between germline ends came to 11 bases.

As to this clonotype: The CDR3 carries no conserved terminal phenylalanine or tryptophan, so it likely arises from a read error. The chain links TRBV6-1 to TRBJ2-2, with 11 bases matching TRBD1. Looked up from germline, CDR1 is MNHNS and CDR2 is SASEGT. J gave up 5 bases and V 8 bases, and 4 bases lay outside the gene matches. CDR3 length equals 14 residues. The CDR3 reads CASQGQGGTGELFS. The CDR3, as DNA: TGTGCCAGCCAGGGACAGGGGGGAACCGGGGAGCTGTTTTCC.

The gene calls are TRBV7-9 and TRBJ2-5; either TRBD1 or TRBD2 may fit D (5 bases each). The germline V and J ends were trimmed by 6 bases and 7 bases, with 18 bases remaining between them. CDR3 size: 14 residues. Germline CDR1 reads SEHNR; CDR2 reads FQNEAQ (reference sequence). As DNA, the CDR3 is TGTGCCAGCAGTTTTGTGAGGGGCAGAGGGACCCAGTACTTC. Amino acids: CASSFVRGRGTQYF.

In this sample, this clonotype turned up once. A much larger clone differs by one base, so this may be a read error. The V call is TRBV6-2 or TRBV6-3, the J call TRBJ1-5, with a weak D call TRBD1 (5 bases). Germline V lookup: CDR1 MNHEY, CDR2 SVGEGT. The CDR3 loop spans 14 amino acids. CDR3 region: CTSLKDNSNQPQHF. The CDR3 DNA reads TGTACCAGCTTAAAGGACAATAGCAATCAGCCCCAGCATTTT.

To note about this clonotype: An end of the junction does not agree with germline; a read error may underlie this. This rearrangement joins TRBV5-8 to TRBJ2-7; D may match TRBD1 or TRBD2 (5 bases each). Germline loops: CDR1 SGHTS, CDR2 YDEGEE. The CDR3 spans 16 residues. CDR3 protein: CASSWSSYKGSNEQYF. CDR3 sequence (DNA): TGTGCCAGTAGCTGGTCATCTTACAAGGGGAGCAACGAGCAGTACTTC.

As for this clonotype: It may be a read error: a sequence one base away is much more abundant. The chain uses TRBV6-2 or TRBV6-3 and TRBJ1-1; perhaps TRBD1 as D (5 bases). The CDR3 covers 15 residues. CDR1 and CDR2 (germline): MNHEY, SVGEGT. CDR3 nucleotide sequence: TGTGCCAGCAGCAGATCCGGGGAGGGGAGGACTGAAACTTTCTTT. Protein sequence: CASSRSGEGRTETFF.

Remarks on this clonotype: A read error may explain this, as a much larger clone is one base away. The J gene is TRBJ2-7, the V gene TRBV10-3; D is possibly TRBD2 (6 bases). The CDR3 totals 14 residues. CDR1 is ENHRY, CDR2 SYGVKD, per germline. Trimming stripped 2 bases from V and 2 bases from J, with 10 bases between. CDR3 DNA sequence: TGTGCCATCAGTGAGACTAGCCGCACCTACGAGCAGTACTTC. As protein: CAISETSRTYEQYF.

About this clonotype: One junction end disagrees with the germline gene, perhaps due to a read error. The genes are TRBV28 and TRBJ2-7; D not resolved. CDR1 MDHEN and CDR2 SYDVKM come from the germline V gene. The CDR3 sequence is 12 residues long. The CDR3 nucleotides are TGTGCCAGCAGTGGTTTCGGGCGATACTTCTTCTTC. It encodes CASSGFGRYFFF.

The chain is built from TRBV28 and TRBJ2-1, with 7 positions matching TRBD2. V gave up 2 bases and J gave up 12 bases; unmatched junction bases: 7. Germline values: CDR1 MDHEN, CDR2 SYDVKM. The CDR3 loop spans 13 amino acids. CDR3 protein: CASSLNERERQFF. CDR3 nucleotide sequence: TGTGCCAGCAGTTTAAATGAGCGGGAACGGCAGTTCTTC.

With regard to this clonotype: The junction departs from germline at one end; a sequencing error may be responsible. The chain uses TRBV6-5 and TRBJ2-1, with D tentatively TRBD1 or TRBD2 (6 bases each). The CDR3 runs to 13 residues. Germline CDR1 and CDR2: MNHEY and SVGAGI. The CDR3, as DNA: TGTGCCAGCAGCCCGGGGGCCTACGATGAGCAGTTCTTC. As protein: CASSPGAYDEQFF.

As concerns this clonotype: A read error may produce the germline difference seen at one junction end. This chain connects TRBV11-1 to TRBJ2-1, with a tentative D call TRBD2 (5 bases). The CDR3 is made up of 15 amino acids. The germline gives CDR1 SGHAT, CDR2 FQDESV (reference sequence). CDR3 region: CANSLEVTGYNEQSF. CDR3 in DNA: TGTGCCAACAGTCTAGAGGTTACGGGGTACAATGAGCAGTCCTTC.

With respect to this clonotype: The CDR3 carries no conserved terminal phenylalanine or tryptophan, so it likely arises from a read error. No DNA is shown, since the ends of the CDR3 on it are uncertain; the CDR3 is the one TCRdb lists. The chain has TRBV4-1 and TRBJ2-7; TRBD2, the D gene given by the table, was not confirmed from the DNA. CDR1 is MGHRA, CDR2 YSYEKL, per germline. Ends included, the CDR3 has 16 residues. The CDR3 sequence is CASSQGVSGSSYERYL.

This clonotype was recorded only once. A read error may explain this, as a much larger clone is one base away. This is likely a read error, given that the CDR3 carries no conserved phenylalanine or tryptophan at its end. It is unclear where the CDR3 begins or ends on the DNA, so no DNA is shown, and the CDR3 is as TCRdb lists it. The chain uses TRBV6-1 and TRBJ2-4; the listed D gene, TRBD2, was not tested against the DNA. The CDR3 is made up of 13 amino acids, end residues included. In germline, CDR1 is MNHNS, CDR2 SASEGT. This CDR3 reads CASIERRGYGPFL.

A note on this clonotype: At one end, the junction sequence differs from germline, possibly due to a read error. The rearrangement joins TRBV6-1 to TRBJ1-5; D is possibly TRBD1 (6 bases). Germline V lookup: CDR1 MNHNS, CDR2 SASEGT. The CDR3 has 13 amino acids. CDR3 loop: CVSSPDRNQPRHF. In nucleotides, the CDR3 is TGTGTCAGCAGCCCCGACAGGAATCAGCCCCGGCATTTT.

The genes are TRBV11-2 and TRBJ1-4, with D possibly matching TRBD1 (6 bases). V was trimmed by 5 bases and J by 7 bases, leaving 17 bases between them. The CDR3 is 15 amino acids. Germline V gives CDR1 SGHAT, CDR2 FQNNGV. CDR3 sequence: CASSRGGRRSEKLFF. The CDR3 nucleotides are TGTGCCAGCAGCCGAGGGGGGAGGCGCAGTGAAAAACTGTTTTTT.

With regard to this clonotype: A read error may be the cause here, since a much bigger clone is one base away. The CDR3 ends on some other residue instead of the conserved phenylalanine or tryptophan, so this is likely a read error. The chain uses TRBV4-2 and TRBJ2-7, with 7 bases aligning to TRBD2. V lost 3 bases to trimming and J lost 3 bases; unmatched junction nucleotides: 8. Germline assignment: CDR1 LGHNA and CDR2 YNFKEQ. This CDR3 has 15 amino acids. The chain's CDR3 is CASSQESGNRYEQYL. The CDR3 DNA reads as TGTGCCAGCAGCCAGGAAAGCGGGAACCGCTACGAGCAGTACCTC.

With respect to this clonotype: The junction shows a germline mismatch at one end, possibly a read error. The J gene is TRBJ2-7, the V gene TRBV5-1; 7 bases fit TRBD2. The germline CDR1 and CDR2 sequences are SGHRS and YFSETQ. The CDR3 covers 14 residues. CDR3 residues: CASRAVTGTTEQYF. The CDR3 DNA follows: TGCGCTAGCAGGGCCGTAACCGGGACTACCGAGCAGTACTTC. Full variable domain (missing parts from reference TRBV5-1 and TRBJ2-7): KAGVTQTPRYLIKTRGQQVTLSCSPISGHRSVSWYQQTPGQGLQFLFEYFSETQRNKGNFPGRFSGRQFSNSRSEMNVSTLELGDSALYLCASRAVTGTTEQYFGPGTRLTVT.

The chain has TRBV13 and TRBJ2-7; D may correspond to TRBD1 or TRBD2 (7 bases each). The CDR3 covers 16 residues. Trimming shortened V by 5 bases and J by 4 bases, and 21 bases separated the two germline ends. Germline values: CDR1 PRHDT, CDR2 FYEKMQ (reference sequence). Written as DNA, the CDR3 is TGTGCCAGCAGCCAGGGGGTCGGGACTACGGGGTACGAGCAGTACTTC. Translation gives CASSQGVGTTGYEQYF.